This passage covers 30 T cell receptor beta chains from one sample sequenced in a study of cytomegalovirus exposure and HLA in healthy donors. Both 60 Vbeta primers and 13 Jbeta primers went into the PCR. The assay was immunoSEQ multiplex PCR, and TCRdb's table has in-frame clones only and misses some. In total, the table holds 65,000 to 95,000 clones. Sequencing was carried out using PBMCs. These TCRs come from an older woman in good health and CMV-seronegative.

The V and J genes are TRBV28 and TRBJ2-1, with a tentative D call TRBD2 (5 bases). V lost 4 bases to trimming and J lost 0 bases, with 13 bases between them. This CDR3 comprises 16 residues. The V gene's germline CDR1 is MDHEN and CDR2 SYDVKM. The CDR3 here is CASSSELVSSYNEQFF. CDR3 sequence (DNA): TGTGCCAGCAGTTCCGAACTAGTGAGCTCCTACAATGAGCAGTTCTTC.

The chain couples TRBV11-2 to TRBJ2-7, with D possibly TRBD1 on 7 matching bases. Trimming left V 0 bases short and J 5 bases short, with 20 bases between. This CDR3 spans 17 amino acids. Germline loops: CDR1 SGHAT, CDR2 FQNNGV. CDR3 residues: CASSLEGGGGGSHEQYF. The CDR3 region has the DNA TGTGCCAGCAGCTTAGAGGGCGGTGGAGGGGGCAGCCACGAGCAGTACTTC.

V gene TRBV7-9 combines with J gene TRBJ1-4; 9 bases fit TRBD1. Germline CDR1 is SEHNR and CDR2 is FQNEAQ (reference sequence). V was pared by 2 bases and J by 4 bases, with 8 bases of the junction left unmatched. This CDR3 contains 17 residues. The CDR3 coding sequence is TGTGCCAGCAGCTTAATGGCTTTGGGACAGGGTAATGAAAAACTGTTTTTT. Its translation: CASSLMALGQGNEKLFF.

The V gene is TRBV19, the J gene TRBJ2-2, with D perhaps matching TRBD2 (6 bases). Deletions cut 7 bases from V and 6 bases from J, with 18 bases between. The germline V gene has CDR1 LNHDA and CDR2 SQIVND (reference sequence). The CDR3 is 15 residues long. The DNA for the CDR3 is TGTGCCAGTACCCGCTCCGGGACTCTGCCCGGGGAGCTGTTTTTT. Translated, it gives CASTRSGTLPGELFF.

The V and J genes are TRBV30 and TRBJ1-2, with 7 bases aligning to TRBD1. CDR3 length equals 12 residues. The ends lost 6 bases at V and 1 base at J; junction bases unmatched: 2. In germline, CDR1 is GTSNPN, CDR2 SVGIG (reference sequence). The CDR3 reads CACRDSNYGYTF. In DNA form, the CDR3 reads TGTGCCTGCCGGGACAGTAACTATGGCTACACCTTC.

V and J are TRBV10-3 and TRBJ1-2, with D hard to call. The V and J ends lost 10 bases and 6 bases respectively, with 12 bases between them. There are 11 residues in the CDR3. CDR1 is ENHRY, CDR2 SYGVKD, per germline. The CDR3 coding sequence is TGTGCCAGTGACCAGGATAATGGCTACACCTTC. Amino acid sequence: CASDQDNGYTF.

V is TRBV10-3 and J is TRBJ2-1, with 12 bases fitting TRBD2. CDR3 size: 16 residues. V lost 6 bases and J lost 5; bases outside the gene matches: 8. The germline gives CDR1 ENHRY, CDR2 SYGVKD. The CDR3 DNA sequence: TGTGCCATCAGGCGACTAGCGGGAGAAGCCGACAATGAGCAGTTCTTC. Translated: CAIRRLAGEADNEQFF.

V and J are TRBV7-9 and TRBJ1-4; a possible D gene is TRBD1 (6 bases). Trimming removed 2 bases from V and 0 bases from J, with 10 bases in between. In germline, CDR1 is SEHNR, CDR2 FQNEAQ (reference sequence). The CDR3 is made up of 16 amino acids. The CDR3 loop is CASSLTRTATNEKLFF. The CDR3 DNA reads TGTGCCAGCAGCTTAACCCGGACAGCAACTAATGAAAAACTGTTTTTT.

V gene TRBV13 combines with J gene TRBJ2-7; 10 nucleotides line up with TRBD2. CDR1 is PRHDT, CDR2 FYEKMQ, per germline (reference sequence). V was pared by 4 bases and J by 4 bases, with 7 bases of the junction left unmatched. The CDR3 contains 15 residues. The CDR3 loop reads CASSSPAGGLYEQYF. In DNA form, the CDR3 reads TGTGCCAGCAGCTCCCCAGCGGGAGGGCTATACGAGCAGTACTTC.

The chain carries TRBV7-2 and TRBJ2-7; 7 bases map to TRBD1. Germline-derived CDR1 and CDR2 are SGHTA and FQGNSA. The CDR3 is 17 residues long. V trimming: 5 bases; J trimming: 0 bases; junction bases outside the gene matches: 13. CDR3 sequence reads: CASSHTGVGTDSYEQYF. CDR3 DNA sequence: TGTGCCAGCAGCCATACCGGTGTAGGGACAGACTCCTACGAGCAGTACTTC.

The chain combines TRBV28 with TRBJ2-6; weak D call: TRBD1 (6 bases). Germline CDR1 is MDHEN and CDR2 is SYDVKM. Trimming stripped 8 bases from V and 4 bases from J, with 12 bases between. The CDR3 extends over 14 amino acids. CDR3 amino acids: CASSTGTGANVLTF. The CDR3, as DNA: TGTGCCAGCTCAACCGGGACAGGGGCCAACGTCCTGACTTTC.

V gene TRBV19 combines with J gene TRBJ1-2, with 9 bases identical to TRBD1. Per germline, CDR1 LNHDA and CDR2 SQIVND (reference sequence). The CDR3 covers 14 residues. With V trimmed by 6 bases and J by 1 base, 3 bases remained unmatched. CDR3 nucleotide sequence: TGTGCCAGTAGGGACAGGGGACATAACTATGGCTACACCTTC. It is translated as CASRDRGHNYGYTF. The whole variable domain, filled in from reference TRBV19 and TRBJ1-2, reads DGGITQSPKYLFRKEGQNVTLSCEQNLNHDAMYWYRQDPGQGLRLIYYSQIVNDFQKGDIAEGYSVSREKKESFPLTVTSAQKNPTAFYLCASRDRGHNYGYTFGSGTRLTVV.

The rearrangement uses TRBV18 and TRBJ1-2; D gene unclear. The germline V gene has CDR1 KGHSH and CDR2 LQKENI. V was trimmed by 5 bases and J by 3 bases, leaving 7 bases between them. CDR3 length: 12 amino acids. The CDR3 sequence is CASSSQDYGYTF. In DNA form, the CDR3 reads TGTGCCAGCTCATCTCAGGACTATGGCTACACCTTC.

The chain combines TRBV5-4 with TRBJ2-7; 9 nucleotides align to TRBD2. Trimming removed 0 bases from V and 3 bases from J; junction bases left unmatched: 7. CDR3 length: 16 amino acids. CDR1 is SGHNT and CDR2 is YYREEE in the germline V gene (reference sequence). CDR3 protein: CASSLGRTSADYEQYF. CDR3 nucleotides: TGTGCCAGCAGCTTGGGGAGGACTAGCGCAGACTACGAGCAGTACTTC. Filled out from reference TRBV5-4 and TRBJ2-7, the complete variable domain reads ETGVTQSPTHLIKTRGQQVTLRCSSQSGHNTVSWYQQALGQGPQFIFQYYREEENGRGNFPPRFSGLQFPNYSSELNVNALELDDSALYLCASSLGRTSADYEQYFGPGTRLTVT.

The chain combines TRBV19 with TRBJ1-2; D ambiguous. With 7 bases removed from V and 4 bases from J, the gap between germline ends came to 13 bases. Germline loops: CDR1 LNHDA, CDR2 SQIVND (reference sequence). The length of the CDR3 is 13 residues. CDR3 DNA: TGTGCCAGTAATCCGACTGATGTCTATGGCTACACCTTC. It codes for CASNPTDVYGYTF.

This sequence joins TRBV18 and TRBJ2-3; no firm D call. V lost 3 bases to trimming and J lost 4 bases, with 5 bases between them. The length of the CDR3 is 12 residues. Germline V gene lookup returns CDR1 KGHSH and CDR2 LQKENI. The CDR3 DNA sequence: TGTGCCAGCTCACCTATCGCAGATACGCAGTATTTT. Translated: CASSPIADTQYF.

The CDR3, as DNA: TGTGCCAGCAGCGTAGCGGGAGGGCCCTACAATGAGCAGTTCTTC. It translates to CASSVAGGPYNEQFF. The rearrangement links TRBV9 to TRBJ2-1, with 8 positions matching TRBD2. The trim removed 0 bases at V and 2 bases at J, leaving 1 base unmatched. The germline CDR1 and CDR2 sequences are SGDLS and YYNGEE. CDR3 length: 15 residues.

The chain combines TRBV11-2 with TRBJ2-1, with a tentative D call TRBD1 (6 bases). This CDR3 has 15 residues. Trimming removed 5 bases from V and 0 bases from J, with 11 bases in between. Germline-derived CDR1 and CDR2 are SGHAT and FQNNGV. The CDR3 is CASSLDRSSYNEQFF. The CDR3 coding sequence is TGTGCCAGCAGCCTCGACAGGAGCTCCTACAATGAGCAGTTCTTC. Combining the CDR3 with reference TRBV11-2 and TRBJ2-1 gives the whole variable domain EAGVAQSPRYKIIEKRQSVAFWCNPISGHATLYWYQQILGQGPKLLIQFQNNGVVDDSQLPKDRFSAERLKGVDSTLKIQPAKLEDSAVYLCASSLDRSSYNEQFFGPGTRLTVL.

J is TRBJ1-1 and V is TRBV29-1; unclear D gene. CDR1 is SQVTM and CDR2 is ANQGSEA in the germline V gene. Trimming took 7 bases from V and 1 from J, leaving 10 bases between them. The CDR3 runs 12 residues. CDR3 region: CSGGEGNTEAFF. CDR3 coding DNA: TGCAGCGGGGGTGAGGGGAACACTGAAGCTTTCTTT.

The chain carries TRBV5-1 and TRBJ2-2, with 8 bases matching TRBD1. V lost 3 bases to trimming and J lost 7 bases; unmatched junction nucleotides: 11. In germline, CDR1 is SGHRS, CDR2 YFSETQ. The CDR3 contains 16 residues. CDR3 nucleotide sequence: TGCGCCAGCAGCTATACTCCAGGGGGCCGAGGCGGGGAGCTGTTTTTT. Translation gives CASSYTPGGRGGELFF.

This chain links TRBV7-2 with TRBJ2-1, with 9 bases lining up with TRBD2. The germline V gene has CDR1 SGHTA and CDR2 FQGNSA. This CDR3 comprises 14 residues. The ends lost 8 bases at V and 5 bases at J; junction bases unmatched: 7. The CDR3 sequence is CASRRTSGHNEQFF. The CDR3, as DNA: TGTGCCAGCCGACGAACTAGCGGGCACAATGAGCAGTTCTTC. Full variable domain (rest looked up from reference TRBV7-2 and TRBJ2-1): GAGVSQSPSNKVTEKGKDVELRCDPISGHTALYWYRQSLGQGLEFLIYFQGNSAPDKSGLPSDRFSAERTGGSVSTLTIQRTQQEDSAVYLCASRRTSGHNEQFFGPGTRLTVL.

The gene calls are TRBV7-9 and TRBJ1-1; D ambiguous. Germline V gives CDR1 SEHNR, CDR2 FQNEAQ (reference sequence). The length of the CDR3 is 12 residues. V was clipped by 5 bases and J by 1 base, with 5 bases between them. The CDR3 nucleotides are TGTGCCAGCAGCACGGGGAACACTGAAGCTTTCTTT. Translation: CASSTGNTEAFF.

The V and J genes are TRBV9 and TRBJ2-3, with 8 bases identical to TRBD1. Germline CDR1 is SGDLS and CDR2 is YYNGEE. This CDR3 is built from 16 residues. V trimming: 3 bases; J trimming: 1 base; junction bases outside the gene matches: 7. The CDR3 is CASSEQGVTRTDTQYF. CDR3 bases: TGTGCCAGCAGCGAACAGGGGGTAACTCGCACAGATACGCAGTATTTT.

In regard to this clone: Other DNA sequences within the sample encode an identical CDR3. This chain uses TRBV28 with TRBJ1-1; 8 bases agree with TRBD1. The CDR3 length is 14 residues. V lost 5 bases and J lost 6; bases outside the gene matches: 8. Germline lookup yields CDR1 MDHEN and CDR2 SYDVKM. CDR3 sequence: CASSPWTGKAEAFF. As DNA, the CDR3 is TGTGCCAGCAGTCCTTGGACAGGGAAGGCTGAAGCTTTCTTT.

The CDR3 bases are TGTGCCAGCAGTGACAGAGGGCTGCCTAATGAAAAACTGTTTTTT. As protein: CASSDRGLPNEKLFF. The chain has TRBV2 and TRBJ1-4; D remains unclear. Germline V CDR1 and CDR2: SNHLY, FYNNEI. The CDR3 consists of 15 residues. The V gene lost 3 bases and the J gene lost 3 bases, with 11 bases spanning the gap.

J is TRBJ1-3 and V is TRBV9; 9 bases agree with TRBD1. The CDR3 is made up of 17 amino acids. V was pared by 4 bases and J by 5 bases, with 13 bases of the junction left unmatched. Germline V gene lookup returns CDR1 SGDLS and CDR2 YYNGEE. The CDR3 loop is CASSPRLLGQGRNTIYF. The CDR3 region has the DNA TGTGCCAGCAGCCCCAGGTTGTTGGGACAGGGAAGAAACACCATATATTTT. Supplemented by reference TRBV9 and TRBJ1-3, the full variable domain reads DSGVTQTPKHLITATGQRVTLRCSPRSGDLSVYWYQQSLDQGLQFLIQYYNGEERAKGNILERFSAQQFPDLHSELNLSSLELGDSALYFCASSPRLLGQGRNTIYFGEGSWLTVV.

This chain connects TRBV9 to TRBJ2-7, with D possibly matching TRBD2 (5 bases). The CDR3 spans 15 residues. The V gene's germline CDR1 is SGDLS and CDR2 YYNGEE. V dropped 2 bases and J dropped 7 bases, with 19 bases sitting between them. CDR3 DNA: TGTGCCAGCAGCGTCCGGGCCCTCGGGGTGGGGGAGCAGTACTTC. This translates into CASSVRALGVGEQYF.

The chain links TRBV2 to TRBJ2-3, with 9 bases lining up with TRBD2. CDR1 and CDR2 (germline): SNHLY, FYNNEI. Trimming at V came to 4 bases and at J to 4 bases, leaving 6 bases not matched to a gene. This CDR3 comprises 15 residues. For the CDR3, the DNA is TGTGCCAGCAGTGGGTTAGCGGGAGTATCAGATACGCAGTATTTT. Translating it yields CASSGLAGVSDTQYF.

The rearrangement joins TRBV5-6 to TRBJ2-5; 7 bases line up with TRBD2. Losses at the gene ends were 4 bases for V and 8 bases for J; bases not matched to a gene: 8. Looked up from germline, CDR1 is SGHDT and CDR2 is YYEEEE. CDR3 length: 13 residues. The CDR3 DNA is TGTGCCAGCAGCCCCGGACTAGGTAGTACCCAGTACTTC. It yields the protein CASSPGLGSTQYF.

The chain couples TRBV10-1 to TRBJ2-2; 7 bases are a match to TRBD2. The ends lost 8 bases at V and 6 bases at J; junction bases unmatched: 6. Per the germline V gene, CDR1 is WNHNN and CDR2 is SYGVQD (reference sequence). CDR3 length: 13 amino acids. The CDR3 spells CASAFGGSGELFF. CDR3 coding DNA: TGCGCCAGCGCTTTCGGGGGGTCCGGGGAGCTGTTTTTT.